This T cell receptor (beta chain) is drawn from a study of regulatory T cells in long-lasting Graves disease. Study conclusions and caveats: Patients with persistent disease showed a bias toward TRBV28, TRBJ1-2 and TRBJ2-5. Investigators studied peripheral blood only, not thyroid tissue.

In its sample, this clonotype was seen many times. The antigen remains undetermined. Time point meaning: persistent/refractory GD, antithyroid drugs over 5 years with positive TRAb. PBMC RNA was the source of the TCR library. American Thyroid Association guidelines defined Graves' disease diagnosis. The germline V gene has CDR1 LNHNV and CDR2 YYDKDF (reference sequence). This CDR3 is 21 amino acids long. Trimming shortened V by 1 base and J by 0 bases, and 25 bases separated the two germline ends. Building the TCR beta libraries relied on iRepertoire HTBI primers, and CDR3 regions underwent Arm-PCR. Original handling: Spanning all samples, the identified segments comprised approximately 57 TRBV and some 14 TRBJ. TCRdb reprocessed the multiplex PCR reads via MiXCR and lists one record per CDR3 protein. The V and J calls follow TCRdb's processing rather than the paper's. The sample contains around 400,000 distinct CDR3 sequences, 21% of which appear only once.

Sample: peripheral blood mononuclear cells (PBMCs), taken when the disease was refractory, from a patient treated with antithyroid drugs. The chain has TRBV15 and TRBJ2-4; D perhaps matches TRBD1 (6 bases). The receptor comes from a female donor with Graves disease. CDR3 in DNA: TGTGCCACCAGCAGAGCCTACGCCGGGACACTTCAGCCAATAGCCAAAAACATTCAGTACTTC. This translates into CATSRAYAGTLQPIAKNIQYF.